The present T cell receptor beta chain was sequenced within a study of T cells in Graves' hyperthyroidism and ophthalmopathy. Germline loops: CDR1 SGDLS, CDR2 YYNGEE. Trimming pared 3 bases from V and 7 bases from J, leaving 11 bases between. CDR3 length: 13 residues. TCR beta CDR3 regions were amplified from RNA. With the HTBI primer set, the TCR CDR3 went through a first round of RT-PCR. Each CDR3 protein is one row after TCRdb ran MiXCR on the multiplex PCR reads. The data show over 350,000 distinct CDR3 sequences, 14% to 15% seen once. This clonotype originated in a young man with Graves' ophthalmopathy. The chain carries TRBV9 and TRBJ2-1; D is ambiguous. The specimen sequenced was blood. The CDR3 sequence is CASSGGSLNEQFF. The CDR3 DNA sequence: TGTGCCAGCAGCGGCGGAAGTTTAAATGAGCAGTTCTTC.